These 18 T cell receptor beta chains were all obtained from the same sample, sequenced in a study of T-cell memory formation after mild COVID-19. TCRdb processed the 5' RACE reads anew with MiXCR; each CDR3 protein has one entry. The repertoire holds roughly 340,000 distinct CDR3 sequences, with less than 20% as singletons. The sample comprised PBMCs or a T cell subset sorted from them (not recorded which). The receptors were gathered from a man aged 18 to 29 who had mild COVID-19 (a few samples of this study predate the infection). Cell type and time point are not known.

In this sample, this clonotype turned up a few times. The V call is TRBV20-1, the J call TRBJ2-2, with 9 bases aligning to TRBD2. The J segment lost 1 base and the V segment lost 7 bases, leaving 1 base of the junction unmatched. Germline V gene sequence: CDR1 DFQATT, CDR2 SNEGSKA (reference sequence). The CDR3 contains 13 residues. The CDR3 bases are TGCAGTGTAGCGGGGGAGAACACCGGGGAGCTGTTTTTT. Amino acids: CSVAGENTGELFF.

The CDR3 bases are TGTGCCAGCACCAAAGAAGAAAGAATTAACACTGAAGCTTTCTTT. This encodes CASTKEERINTEAFF. The chain carries TRBV28 and TRBJ1-1, with D hard to call. Germline V gene data show CDR1 as MDHEN and CDR2 as SYDVKM. Between the trimmed V and J ends, which lost 7 bases and 2 bases, there was a span of 17 bases. This CDR3 region has 15 residues.

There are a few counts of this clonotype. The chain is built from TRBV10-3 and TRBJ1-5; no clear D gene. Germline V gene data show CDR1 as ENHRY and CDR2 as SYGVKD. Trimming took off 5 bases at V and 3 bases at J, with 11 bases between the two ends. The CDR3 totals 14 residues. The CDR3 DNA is TGTGCCATCAGTCCCCAAGATTCCAATCAGCCCCAGCATTTT. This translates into CAISPQDSNQPQHF.

The CDR3 loop reads CAISESEGTSGFGTQYF. CDR3 coding DNA: TGTGCCATCAGTGAGTCGGAGGGGACTAGCGGTTTCGGGACCCAGTACTTC. This chain joins TRBV10-3 and TRBJ2-5, with 11 bases aligning to TRBD2. The CDR3 runs 17 residues. V lost 0 bases to trimming and J lost 7 bases; unmatched junction nucleotides: 10. Germline CDR1 is ENHRY and CDR2 is SYGVKD.

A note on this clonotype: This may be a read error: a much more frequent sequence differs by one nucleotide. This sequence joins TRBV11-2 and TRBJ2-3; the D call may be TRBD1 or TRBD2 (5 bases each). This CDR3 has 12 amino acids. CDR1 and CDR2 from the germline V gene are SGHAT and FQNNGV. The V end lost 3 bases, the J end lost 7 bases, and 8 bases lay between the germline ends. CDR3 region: CASSFPGHTQYF. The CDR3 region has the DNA TGTGCCAGCAGCTTCCCGGGGCATACGCAGTATTTT. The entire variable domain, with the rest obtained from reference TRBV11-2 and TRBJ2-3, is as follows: EAGVAQSPRYKIIEKRQSVAFWCNPISGHATLYWYQQILGQGPKLLIQFQNNGVVDDSQLPKDRFSAERLKGVDSTLKIQPAKLEDSAVYLCASSFPGHTQYFGPGTRLTVL.

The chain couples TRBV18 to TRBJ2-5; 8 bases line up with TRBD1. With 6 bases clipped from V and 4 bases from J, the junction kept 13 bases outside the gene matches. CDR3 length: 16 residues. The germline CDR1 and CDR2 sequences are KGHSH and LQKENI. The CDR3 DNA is TGTGCCAGCTCCCCAAGACAGGCGACAGGGGCAGAGACCCAGTACTTC. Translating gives CASSPRQATGAETQYF.

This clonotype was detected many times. The CDR3 loop reads CASTPGGGETQYF. In DNA form, the CDR3 reads TGTGCCAGCACCCCGGGCGGGGGAGAGACCCAGTACTTC. The chain couples TRBV12-3 or TRBV12-4 to TRBJ2-5; 7 bases align to TRBD2. The length of the CDR3 is 13 residues. J gave up 4 bases and V 7 bases, and 6 bases lay outside the gene matches.

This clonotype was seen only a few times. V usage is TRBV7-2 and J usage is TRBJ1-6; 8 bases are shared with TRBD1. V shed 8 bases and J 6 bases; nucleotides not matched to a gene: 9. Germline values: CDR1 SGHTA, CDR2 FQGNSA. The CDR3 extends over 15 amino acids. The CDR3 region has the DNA TGTGCCAGCCGAGGACAGGGAGGGACTAATTCACCCCTCCACTTT. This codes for CASRGQGGTNSPLHF.

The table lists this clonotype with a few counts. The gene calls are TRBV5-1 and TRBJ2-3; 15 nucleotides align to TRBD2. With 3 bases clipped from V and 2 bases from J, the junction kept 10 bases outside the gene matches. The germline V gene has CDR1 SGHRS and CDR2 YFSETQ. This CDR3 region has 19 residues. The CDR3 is CASSSPGTSGGIATDTQYF. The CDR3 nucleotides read TGCGCCAGCAGCTCCCCCGGGACTAGCGGGGGGATAGCCACAGATACGCAGTATTTT. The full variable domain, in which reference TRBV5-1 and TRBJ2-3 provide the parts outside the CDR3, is KAGVTQTPRYLIKTRGQQVTLSCSPISGHRSVSWYQQTPGQGLQFLFEYFSETQRNKGNFPGRFSGRQFSNSRSEMNVSTLELGDSALYLCASSSPGTSGGIATDTQYFGPGTRLTVL.

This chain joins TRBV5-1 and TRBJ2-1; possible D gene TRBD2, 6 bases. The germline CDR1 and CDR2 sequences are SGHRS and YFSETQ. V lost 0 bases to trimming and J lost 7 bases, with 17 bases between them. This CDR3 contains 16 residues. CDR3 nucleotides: TGCGCCAGCAGCTTGGTTGCGGGGATGGTCGTGAATGAGCAGTTCTTC. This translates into CASSLVAGMVVNEQFF.

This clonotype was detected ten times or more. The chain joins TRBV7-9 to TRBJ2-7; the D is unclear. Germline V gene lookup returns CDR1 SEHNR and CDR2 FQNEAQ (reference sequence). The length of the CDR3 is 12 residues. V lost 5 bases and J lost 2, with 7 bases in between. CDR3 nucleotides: TGTGCCAGCAGCCTGGTACCCTACGAGCAGTACTTC. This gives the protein CASSLVPYEQYF.

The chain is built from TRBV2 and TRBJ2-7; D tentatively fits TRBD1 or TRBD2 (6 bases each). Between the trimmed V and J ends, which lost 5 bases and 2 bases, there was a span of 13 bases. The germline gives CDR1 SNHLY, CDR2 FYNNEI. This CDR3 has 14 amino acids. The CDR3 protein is CASSPPGATYEQYF. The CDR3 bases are TGTGCCAGCAGTCCTCCGGGGGCGACCTACGAGCAGTACTTC.

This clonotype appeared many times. Here the CDR3 reads CASSLGVVNTQYF. The CDR3 DNA sequence: TGCGCCAGCAGCTTGGGGGTCGTCAACACGCAGTATTTT. The chain carries TRBV5-1 and TRBJ2-3; D is uncertain. The CDR3 covers 13 residues. V dropped 0 bases and J dropped 9 bases, with 11 bases sitting between them. In germline, CDR1 is SGHRS, CDR2 YFSETQ.

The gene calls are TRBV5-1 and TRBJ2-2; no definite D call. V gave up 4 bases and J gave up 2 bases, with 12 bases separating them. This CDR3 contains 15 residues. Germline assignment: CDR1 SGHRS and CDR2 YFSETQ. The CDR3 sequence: CASSPSLGNTGELFF. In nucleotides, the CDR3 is TGCGCCAGCAGCCCGTCGCTAGGCAACACCGGGGAGCTGTTTTTT.

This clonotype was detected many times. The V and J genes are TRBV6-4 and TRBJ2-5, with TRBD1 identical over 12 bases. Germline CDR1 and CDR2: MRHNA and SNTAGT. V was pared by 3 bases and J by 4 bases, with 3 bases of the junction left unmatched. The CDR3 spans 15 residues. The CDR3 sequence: CASSDGTGGRETQYF. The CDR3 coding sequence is TGTGCCAGCAGTGATGGGACAGGGGGCCGAGAGACCCAGTACTTC.

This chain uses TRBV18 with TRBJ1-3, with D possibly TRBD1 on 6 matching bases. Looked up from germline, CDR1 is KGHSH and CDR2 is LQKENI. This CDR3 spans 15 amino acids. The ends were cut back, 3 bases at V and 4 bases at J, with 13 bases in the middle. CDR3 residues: CASSPVQGFGNTIYF. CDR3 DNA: TGTGCCAGCTCACCTGTACAGGGATTCGGAAACACCATATATTTT.

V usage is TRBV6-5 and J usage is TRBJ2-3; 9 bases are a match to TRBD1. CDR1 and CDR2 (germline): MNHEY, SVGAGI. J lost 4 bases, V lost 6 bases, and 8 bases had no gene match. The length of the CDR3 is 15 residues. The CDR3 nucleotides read TGTGCCAGCAGCCTACCGGGACAGGGACCAGATACGCAGTATTTT. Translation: CASSLPGQGPDTQYF.

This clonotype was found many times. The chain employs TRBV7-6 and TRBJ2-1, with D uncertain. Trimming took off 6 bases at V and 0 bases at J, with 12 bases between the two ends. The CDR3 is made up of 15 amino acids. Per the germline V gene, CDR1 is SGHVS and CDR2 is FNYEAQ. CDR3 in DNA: TGTGCCAGCAGTCACCAGGAGAGCTCCTACAATGAGCAGTTCTTC. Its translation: CASSHQESSYNEQFF.